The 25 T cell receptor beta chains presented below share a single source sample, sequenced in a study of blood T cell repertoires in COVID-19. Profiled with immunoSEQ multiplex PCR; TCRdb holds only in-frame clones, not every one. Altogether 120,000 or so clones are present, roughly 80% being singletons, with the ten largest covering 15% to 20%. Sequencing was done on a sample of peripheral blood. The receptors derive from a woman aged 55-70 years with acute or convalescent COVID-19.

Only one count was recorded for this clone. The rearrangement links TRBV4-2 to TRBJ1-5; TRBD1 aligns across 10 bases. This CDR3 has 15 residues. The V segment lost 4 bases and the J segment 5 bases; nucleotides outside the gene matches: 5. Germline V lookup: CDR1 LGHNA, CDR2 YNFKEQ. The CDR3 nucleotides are TGTGCCAGCAGCCCCGGGACAGGGGTTGATCAGCCCCAGCATTTT. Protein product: CASSPGTGVDQPQHF.

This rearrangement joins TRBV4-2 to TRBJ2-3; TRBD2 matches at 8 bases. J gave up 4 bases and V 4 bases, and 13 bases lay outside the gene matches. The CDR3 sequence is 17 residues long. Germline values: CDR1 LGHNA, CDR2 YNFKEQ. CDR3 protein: CASSLTSRGGEADTQYF. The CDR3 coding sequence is TGTGCCAGCAGCCTCACTAGCCGGGGGGGCGAGGCAGATACGCAGTATTTT.

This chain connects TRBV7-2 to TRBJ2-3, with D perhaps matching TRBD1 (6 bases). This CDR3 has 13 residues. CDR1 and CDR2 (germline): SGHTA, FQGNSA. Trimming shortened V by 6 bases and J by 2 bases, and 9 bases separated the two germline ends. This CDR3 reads CASRRQATDTQYF. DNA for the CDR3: TGTGCCAGCAGGAGACAGGCCACAGATACGCAGTATTTT.

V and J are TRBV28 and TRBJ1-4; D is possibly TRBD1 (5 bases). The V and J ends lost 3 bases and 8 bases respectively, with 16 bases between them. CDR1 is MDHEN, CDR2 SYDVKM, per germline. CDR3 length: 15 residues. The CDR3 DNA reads TGTGCCAGCAGTTTGCCACCGGGACTTGGAGAAAAACTGTTTTTT. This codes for CASSLPPGLGEKLFF. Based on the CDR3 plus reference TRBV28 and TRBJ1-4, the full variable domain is DVKVTQSSRYLVKRTGEKVFLECVQDMDHENMFWYRQDPGLGLRLIYFSYDVKMKEKGDIPEGYSVSREKKERFSLILESASTNQTSMYLCASSLPPGLGEKLFFGSGTQLSVL.

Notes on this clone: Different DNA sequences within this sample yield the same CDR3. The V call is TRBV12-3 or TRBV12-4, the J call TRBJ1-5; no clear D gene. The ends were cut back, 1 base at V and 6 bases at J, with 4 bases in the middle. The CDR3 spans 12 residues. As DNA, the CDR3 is TGTGCCAGCAGTTTAGGAGGTCAGCCCCAGCATTTT. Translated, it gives CASSLGGQPQHF.

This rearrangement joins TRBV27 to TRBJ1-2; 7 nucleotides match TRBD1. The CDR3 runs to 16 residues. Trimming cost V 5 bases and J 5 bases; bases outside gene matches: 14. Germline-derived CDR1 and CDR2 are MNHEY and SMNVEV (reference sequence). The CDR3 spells CASSIQGQPNFYGYTF. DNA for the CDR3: TGTGCCAGCAGTATCCAGGGACAGCCAAACTTTTATGGCTACACCTTC.

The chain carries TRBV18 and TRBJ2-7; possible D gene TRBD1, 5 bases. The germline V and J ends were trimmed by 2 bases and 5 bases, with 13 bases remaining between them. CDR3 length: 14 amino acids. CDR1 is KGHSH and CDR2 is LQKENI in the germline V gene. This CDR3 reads CASSPDIRANEQYF. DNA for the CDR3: TGTGCCAGCTCACCAGATATCAGGGCTAACGAGCAGTACTTC.

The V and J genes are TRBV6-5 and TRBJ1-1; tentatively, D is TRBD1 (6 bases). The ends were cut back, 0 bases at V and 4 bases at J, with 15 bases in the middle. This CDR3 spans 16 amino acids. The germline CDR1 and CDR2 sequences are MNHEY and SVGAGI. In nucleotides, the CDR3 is TGTGCCAGCAGTTACTCAACAGGGCAGGTTATCACTGAAGCTTTCTTT. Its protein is CASSYSTGQVITEAFF.

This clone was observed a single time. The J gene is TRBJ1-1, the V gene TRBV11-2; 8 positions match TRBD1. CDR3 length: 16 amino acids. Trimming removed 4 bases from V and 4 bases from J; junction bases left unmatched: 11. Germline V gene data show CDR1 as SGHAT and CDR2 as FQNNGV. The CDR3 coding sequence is TGTGCCAGCAGCTCGTACCGGGACAGGATTGGCACTGAAGCTTTCTTT. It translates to CASSSYRDRIGTEAFF.

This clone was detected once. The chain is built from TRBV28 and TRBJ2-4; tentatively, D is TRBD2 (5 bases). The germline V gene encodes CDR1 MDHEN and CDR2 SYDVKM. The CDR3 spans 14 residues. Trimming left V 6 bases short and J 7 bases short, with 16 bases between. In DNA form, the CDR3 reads TGTGCCAGCAGCTCCCAGGAGCGGTGGAACATTCAGTACTTC. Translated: CASSSQERWNIQYF. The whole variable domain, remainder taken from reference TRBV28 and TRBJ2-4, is DVKVTQSSRYLVKRTGEKVFLECVQDMDHENMFWYRQDPGLGLRLIYFSYDVKMKEKGDIPEGYSVSREKKERFSLILESASTNQTSMYLCASSSQERWNIQYFGAGTRLSVL.

The CDR3 DNA is TGTGCCAGCAGCGAGAGGGACAGGGCTAACTATGGCTACACCTTC. Amino acid sequence: CASSERDRANYGYTF. V and J are TRBV9 and TRBJ1-2, with TRBD1 matching 9 bases. V gave up 3 bases and J gave up 0 bases; unmatched junction bases: 3. The CDR3 length is 15 residues. Germline V gene data show CDR1 as SGDLS and CDR2 as YYNGEE.

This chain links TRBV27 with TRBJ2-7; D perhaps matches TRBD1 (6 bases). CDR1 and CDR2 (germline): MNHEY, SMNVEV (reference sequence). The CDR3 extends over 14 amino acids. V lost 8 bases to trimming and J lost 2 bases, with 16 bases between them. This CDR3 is CASGGPGLAYEQYF. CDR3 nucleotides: TGTGCCAGCGGGGGCCCGGGCTTGGCCTACGAGCAGTACTTC.

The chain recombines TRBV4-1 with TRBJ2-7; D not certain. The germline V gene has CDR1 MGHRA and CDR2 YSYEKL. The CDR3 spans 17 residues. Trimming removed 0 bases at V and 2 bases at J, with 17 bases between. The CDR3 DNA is TGCGCCAGCAGCCAAGATAGTAGTGCTTGGGCCCCCTACGAGCAGTACTTC. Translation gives CASSQDSSAWAPYEQYF.

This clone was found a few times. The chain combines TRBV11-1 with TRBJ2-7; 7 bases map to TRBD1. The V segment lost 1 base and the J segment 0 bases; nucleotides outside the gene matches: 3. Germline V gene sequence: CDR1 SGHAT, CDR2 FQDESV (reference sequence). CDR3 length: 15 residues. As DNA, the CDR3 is TGTGCCAGCAGCTTAGAGGGACAGACCTCCTACGAGCAGTACTTC. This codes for CASSLEGQTSYEQYF.

CDR3 sequence (DNA): TGTGCCAGCAGCCTTTCCAGGGGGACGAGAGCCAAAAACATTCAGTACTTC. It specifies CASSLSRGTRAKNIQYF. J is TRBJ2-4 and V is TRBV28, with 7 nucleotides matching TRBD1. The CDR3 has 17 amino acids. V was pared by 6 bases and J by 0 bases, with 11 bases of the junction left unmatched. Germline V gene sequence: CDR1 MDHEN, CDR2 SYDVKM.

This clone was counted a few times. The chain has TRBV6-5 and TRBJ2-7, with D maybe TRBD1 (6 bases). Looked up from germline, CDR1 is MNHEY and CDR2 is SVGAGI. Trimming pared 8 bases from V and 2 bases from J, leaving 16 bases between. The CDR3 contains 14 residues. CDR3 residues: CASGSGTSTYEQYF. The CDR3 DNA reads TGTGCCAGCGGATCGGGGACAAGCACCTACGAGCAGTACTTC.

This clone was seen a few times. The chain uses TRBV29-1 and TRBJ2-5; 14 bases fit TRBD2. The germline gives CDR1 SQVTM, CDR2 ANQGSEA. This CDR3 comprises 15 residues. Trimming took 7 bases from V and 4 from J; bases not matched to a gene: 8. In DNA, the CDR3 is TGCAGCGCCGCCGGGACTAGCGGGGGAGGAGAGACCCAGTACTTC. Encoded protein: CSAAGTSGGGETQYF.

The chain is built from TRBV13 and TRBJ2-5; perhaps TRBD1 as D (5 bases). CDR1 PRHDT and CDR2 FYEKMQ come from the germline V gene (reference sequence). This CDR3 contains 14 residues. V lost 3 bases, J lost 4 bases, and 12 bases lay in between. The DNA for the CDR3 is TGTGCCAGCAGCTTTGACCCTAGGGGAGAGACCCAGTACTTC. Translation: CASSFDPRGETQYF.

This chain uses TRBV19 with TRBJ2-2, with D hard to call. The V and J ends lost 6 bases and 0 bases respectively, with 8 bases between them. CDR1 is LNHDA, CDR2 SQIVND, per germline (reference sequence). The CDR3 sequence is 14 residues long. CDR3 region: CASSMHSNTGELFF. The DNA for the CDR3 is TGTGCCAGTAGCATGCACTCGAACACCGGGGAGCTGTTTTTT. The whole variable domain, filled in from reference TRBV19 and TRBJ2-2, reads DGGITQSPKYLFRKEGQNVTLSCEQNLNHDAMYWYRQDPGQGLRLIYYSQIVNDFQKGDIAEGYSVSREKKESFPLTVTSAQKNPTAFYLCASSMHSNTGELFFGEGSRLTVL.

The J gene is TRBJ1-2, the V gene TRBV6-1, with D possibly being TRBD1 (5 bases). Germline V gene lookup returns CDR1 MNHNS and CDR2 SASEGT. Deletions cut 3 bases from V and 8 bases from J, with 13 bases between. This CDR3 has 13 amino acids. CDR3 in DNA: TGTGCCAGCAGTGAGACAGCCATTAGGGGCTACACCTTC. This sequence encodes CASSETAIRGYTF.

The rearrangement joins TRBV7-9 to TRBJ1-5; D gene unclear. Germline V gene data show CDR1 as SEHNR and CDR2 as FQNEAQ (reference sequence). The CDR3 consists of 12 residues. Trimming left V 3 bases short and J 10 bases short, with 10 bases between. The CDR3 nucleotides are TGTGCCAGCAGCTTCGACGGCGGCCCCCAGCATTTT. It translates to CASSFDGGPQHF.

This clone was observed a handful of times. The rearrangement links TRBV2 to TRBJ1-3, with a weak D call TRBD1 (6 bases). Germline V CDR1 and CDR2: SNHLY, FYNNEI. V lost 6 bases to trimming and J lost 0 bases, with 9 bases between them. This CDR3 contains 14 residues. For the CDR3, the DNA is TGTGCCAGCAGCACAGGGTTCTCTGGAAACACCATATATTTT. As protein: CASSTGFSGNTIYF.

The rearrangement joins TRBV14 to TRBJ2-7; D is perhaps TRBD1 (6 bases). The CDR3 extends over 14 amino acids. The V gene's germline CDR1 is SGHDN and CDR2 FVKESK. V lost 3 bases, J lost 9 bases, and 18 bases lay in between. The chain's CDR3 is CASSQTGAGRGQYF. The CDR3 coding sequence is TGTGCCAGCAGCCAGACAGGTGCAGGACGAGGGCAGTACTTC.

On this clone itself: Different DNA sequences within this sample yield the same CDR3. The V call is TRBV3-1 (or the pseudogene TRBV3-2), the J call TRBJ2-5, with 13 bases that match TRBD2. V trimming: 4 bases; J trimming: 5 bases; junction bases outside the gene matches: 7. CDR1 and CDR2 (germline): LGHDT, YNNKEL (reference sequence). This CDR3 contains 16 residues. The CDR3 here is CASSPPGLAGRETQYF. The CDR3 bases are TGTGCCAGCAGCCCCCCGGGACTAGCGGGGAGGGAGACCCAGTACTTC.

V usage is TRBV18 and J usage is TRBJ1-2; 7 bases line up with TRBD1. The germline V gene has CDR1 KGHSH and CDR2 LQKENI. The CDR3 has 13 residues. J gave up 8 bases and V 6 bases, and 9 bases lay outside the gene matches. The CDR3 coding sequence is TGTGCCAGCTCCGCCGACAGGGTTGGAGGCTACACCTTC. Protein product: CASSADRVGGYTF.